This T cell receptor beta chain was identified during a study of beta chain features in type 1 diabetes. Expressed TCRB transcripts got sequenced, as all isolated RNA was reverse transcribed. Assay: immunoSEQ multiplex PCR; the TCRdb copy retains only in-frame clones and omits some. The sample lists under 850,000 clones, 10% to 15% occurring once. This clone has only one observation. No antigen is known for it. Findings and caveats of the study: The naive, central memory and Treg TCRB repertoires showed an apparent similarity that was greater among patients than among healthy donors. Patients with Type 1 diabetes showed moderately but significantly shorter TCRB CDR3s in all four CD4+ subsets. Insertions were fewer and deletions more numerous at VDJ junctions in type 1 diabetes patients. Researchers could not determine here whether HLA type influences TCRB rearrangement.

The CDR3 runs to 14 residues. Trimming took off 11 bases at V and 0 bases at J, with 16 bases between the two ends. The V gene's germline CDR1 is SGHVS and CDR2 FQNEAQ. The gene calls are TRBV7-8 and TRBJ1-1; no firm D call. Input material: naive CD4+ T cells from blood. This sequence was found in a man aged 18 to 29 with type 1 diabetes. The CDR3, as DNA: TGTGCCTGTATCAGGACCGTCATGAACACTGAAGCTTTCTTT. This encodes CACIRTVMNTEAFF.